A selection of T cell receptor beta chains follows, all from one sample in a study of CD8+ T cells in alopecia areata. The data were produced by immunoSEQ multiplex PCR, yet TCRdb's version contains in-frame clones alone and is incomplete. The sample includes about 100,000 clones, roughly three fifths of them seen just once. Source: CD8+ T cells sorted from blood, taken at approximately week 61, from a patient treated with tofacitinib. These receptor sequences come from a human donor with alopecia areata. CDR3s include the opening cysteine and the closing phenylalanine or tryptophan. D genes are given only for firm matches. Some rows have no size entry. The others give once, few or many, or a class for an expanded clone.

TRBV5-6	TRBJ1-1	.	.	TGTGCCAGCAGCATGATGACAGAGAACACTGAAGCTTTCTTT	CASSMMTENTEAFF
TRBV6-1	TRBJ2-5	few	.	TGTGCCAGCAGTCCTCCTACAGGGAGCGGGACCCAGTACTTC	CASSPPTGSGTQYF
TRBV7-9	TRBJ2-7	few	TRBD1	TGTGCCAGCAGCCCTACCGGACAGGAGACCTACGAGCAGTACTTC	CASSPTGQETYEQYF
TRBV7-8	TRBJ1-2	.	TRBD1	TGTGCCAGCAGCCTACGGGACAGGGAGGAAGGCTACACCTTC	CASSLRDREEGYTF
TRBV10-3	TRBJ1-5	few	TRBD1	TGTGCCATCAGTGAGTCGGGACAGGTCCCCGGGGCCCAGCATTTT	CAISESGQVPGAQHF
TRBV11-2	TRBJ1-5	.	.	TGTGCCAGCAGCGTGGGGTTTGGGGATCAGCCCCAGCATTTT	CASSVGFGDQPQHF
TRBV5-6	TRBJ2-7	.	.	TGTGCCAGCAGTTCGGGACGGGACTACGAGCAGTACTTC	CASSSGRDYEQYF
TRBV10-3	TRBJ2-1	.	.	TGTGCCATCAGTGAGACCGCAGGCGACATGAACAATGAGCAGTTCTTC	CAISETAGDMNNEQFF
TRBV29-1	TRBJ1-2	.	.	TGCAGCGTTGCCGTTCTGGGAGGCTACACCTTC	CSVAVLGGYTF
TRBV7-8	TRBJ2-7	few	.	TGTGCCAGCAGCAGCAGAGATCTCGGGGGCTACGAGCAGTACTTC	CASSSRDLGGYEQYF
TRBV30	TRBJ1-2	.	.	TGTGCCTGGCAGAGCTATGGCTACACCTTC	CAWQSYGYTF
TRBV7-8	TRBJ1-1	few	.	TGTGCCAGCAGCTTAGCGGCAGGAGACATGAACACTGAAGCTTTCTTT	CASSLAAGDMNTEAFF
TRBV9	TRBJ2-3	.	.	TGTGCCAGCAGGCCTCCTTCGGATACGCAGTATTTT	CASRPPSDTQYF
TRBV6-6	TRBJ2-1	once	.	TGTGCCAGCAGTGAGGTCACAGGGACTGAGCAGTTCTTC	CASSEVTGTEQFF
TRBV14	TRBJ1-5	.	.	TGTGCCAGCAGCCAATACGGATATCAGCCCCAGCATTTT	CASSQYGYQPQHF
TRBV11-2	TRBJ1-2	.	.	TGTGCCACCGGAGGGGACTATGGCTACACCTTC	CATGGDYGYTF
TRBV7-9	TRBJ2-3	.	TRBD1	TGTGCCAGCAGCTTACACGGGACAGGGAGGGGCGATACGCAGTATTTT	CASSLHGTGRGDTQYF
TRBV5-1	TRBJ2-7	.	TRBD1	TGCGCCAGCAGCTGGACAGGGGTCTACGAGCAGTACTTC	CASSWTGVYEQYF
TRBV5-1	TRBJ2-1	.	TRBD2	TGCGCCAGCAGCTTTGGGGTGGGACTAGCGTATTACAATGAGCAGTTCTTC	CASSFGVGLAYYNEQFF
TRBV29-1	TRBJ1-5	.	.	TGCGCTTGTCAGCGGGACAATCAGCCCCAGCATTTT	CACQRDNQPQHF
TRBV5-6	TRBJ2-1	few	TRBD1	TGTGCCAGCAGCTTGGGGACAGGGGTATTAGGCAATGAGCAGTTCTTC	CASSLGTGVLGNEQFF
TRBV9	TRBJ1-1	.	.	TGTGCCAGCAGCTATAGTTCAGGGGCGAGGACTGAAGCTTTCTTT	CASSYSSGARTEAFF
TRBV11-2	TRBJ2-1	.	.	TGTGCCAGCAGCTTACGAGTGATTGAGCAGTTCTTC	CASSLRVIEQFF
TRBV19	TRBJ1-3	few	.	TGTGCCAGTAGCTGGCGGGGATCTGGAAACACCATATATTTT	CASSWRGSGNTIYF
TRBV15	TRBJ2-6	.	.	TGTGCCACCAGCAGAAGGACTGGGACTTTGGCCAACGTCCTGACTTTC	CATSRRTGTLANVLTF
TRBV5-1	TRBJ1-2	.	.	TGCGCCAGCAGCTTGGAGGACGGGTATGGCTACACCTTC	CASSLEDGYGYTF
TRBV5-1	TRBJ1-6	.	.	TGCGCCAGCAGCTTGGGGACAGTCTATAATTCACCCCTCCACTTT	CASSLGTVYNSPLHF
TRBV5-1	TRBJ2-7	.	.	TGCGCCAGCAGCTTGTCCCAGGGACCTTCCTACGAGCAGTACTTC	CASSLSQGPSYEQYF
TRBV29-1	TRBJ2-3	.	.	TGCAGCATCCATTGGAGGGGGCCTTCAGATACGCAGTATTTT	CSIHWRGPSDTQYF
TRBV15	TRBJ2-2	.	.	TGTGCCACACAGATGAACACCGGGGAGCTGTTTTTT	CATQMNTGELFF
TRBV4-1	TRBJ2-3	few	TRBD2	TGCGCCAGCAGCCAAGTGGAGACTAGCGGAACCCTCACAGATACGCAGTATTTT	CASSQVETSGTLTDTQYF
TRBV2	TRBJ2-7	.	TRBD1	TGTGCCAGCACCCGGGACAGGGCTGATTATATCTCCTACGAGCAGTACTTC	CASTRDRADYISYEQYF
TRBV15	TRBJ2-7	.	TRBD1	TGTGCCACCGAGGACCGGGACAGGGTAGGCACCTACGAGCAGTACTTC	CATEDRDRVGTYEQYF
TRBV5-1	TRBJ2-1	.	TRBD1	TGCGCCAGCAGCTCGGACAGGGGCAATGAGCAGTTCTTC	CASSSDRGNEQFF
TRBV5-6	TRBJ1-5	.	TRBD1	TGTGCCAGCAGCACCCGAGAGGGACAGAGGGATGATCAGCCCCAGCATTTT	CASSTREGQRDDQPQHF
TRBV4-2	TRBJ2-2	.	TRBD1	TGTGCCAGCAGCCCGGAAGACAGGGTAACCGGGGAGCTGTTTTTT	CASSPEDRVTGELFF
TRBV4-1	TRBJ2-7	.	.	TGCGCCAGCAGCCAAGATAAGGCTTACTACGAGCAGTACTTC	CASSQDKAYYEQYF
TRBV10-3	TRBJ1-2	.	TRBD1	TGTGCCATCAGGGGCCCGGGACAGGGGGCCGGTAACTATGGCTACACCTTC	CAIRGPGQGAGNYGYTF
TRBV30	TRBJ2-1	.	.	TGTGCCTGGAGAGGCGGGGGCCCCTACAATGAGCAGTTCTTC	CAWRGGGPYNEQFF
TRBV27	TRBJ1-1	.	.	TGTGCCAGCAGTTTATACCCTCTGGACCTTGCCCACACTGAAGCTTTCTTT	CASSLYPLDLAHTEAFF
TRBV14	TRBJ2-3	.	.	TGTGCCAGCAGCCAAGAGGGGGCAGATACGCAGTATTTT	CASSQEGADTQYF
TRBV7-7	TRBJ2-5	.	.	TGTGCTAGCAGCTTAGTTCGTCGGGAGACCCAGTACTTC	CASSLVRRETQYF
TRBV7-3	TRBJ2-1	few	TRBD2	TGTGCCAGCAGCCCACAAGGGACTAGCGGGTCCTACAATGAGCAGTTCTTC	CASSPQGTSGSYNEQFF
TRBV6-5	TRBJ1-5	few	TRBD1	TGTGCCAGCAGTCCCACAGGGGAAGAGCAGCCCCAGCATTTT	CASSPTGEEQPQHF
TRBV9	TRBJ1-1	.	.	TGTGCCAGCAGCGATAGGAACACTGAAGCTTTCTTT	CASSDRNTEAFF
TRBV11-2	TRBJ1-5	.	.	TGTGCCAGCAGCTTAGATAGGGCGGACCCCAATCAGCCCCAGCATTTT	CASSLDRADPNQPQHF
TRBV30	TRBJ2-3	.	.	TGTGCCTCCCGTTTGGGGGGGGGCCGAAACACAGATACGCAGTATTTT	CASRLGGGRNTDTQYF
TRBV19	TRBJ1-1	few	.	TGTGCCAGTAGTCCCCGAAGGTGGGTGGCCTTGAACACTGAAGCTTTCTTT	CASSPRRWVALNTEAFF
TRBV7-9	TRBJ2-5	few	.	TGTGCCAGCGGGTGGGAACAGCACCAAGAGACCCAGTACTTC	CASGWEQHQETQYF
TRBV7-9	TRBJ2-3	.	.	TGTGCCAGCAGCTTAGTAGTTTCGTCGGATACGCAGTATTTT	CASSLVVSSDTQYF
TRBV13	TRBJ2-1	.	.	TGTGCCAGCAGCTTAGGCCAATTTATTCATGAGCAGTTCTTC	CASSLGQFIHEQFF